These 7 T cell receptor beta chains were all obtained from the same sample, sequenced in a study of control samples from healthy donors and cancer patients. TCRdb's table, derived via immunoSEQ multiplex PCR, lists solely in-frame clones and lacks some. Of some 66,000 clones in the sample, roughly 85% are singletons; the top ten hold roughly 5.1%. Input material: blood. Every receptor here comes from a middle-aged man in good health.

The genes are TRBV10-3 and TRBJ2-2; the match to TRBD1 covers 9 bases. CDR3 length: 18 amino acids. The ends lost 10 bases at V and 2 bases at J; junction bases unmatched: 17. Germline V gene data show CDR1 as ENHRY and CDR2 as SYGVKD. The CDR3 nucleotides read TGTGCCACCTCCGACCGGAGTAGGACAGGGGATAACACCGGGGAGCTGTTTTTT. It encodes CATSDRSRTGDNTGELFF.

The chain recombines TRBV5-6 with TRBJ2-2; 7 positions match TRBD1. CDR1 and CDR2 from the germline V gene are SGHDT and YYEEEE. The CDR3 length is 16 residues. The V segment lost 4 bases and the J segment 3 bases; nucleotides outside the gene matches: 9. In nucleotides, the CDR3 is TGTGCCAGCAGCCCCGACACAGGGGCCCACACCGGGGAGCTGTTTTTT. It yields the protein CASSPDTGAHTGELFF.

V is TRBV4-1 and J is TRBJ2-7; tentatively, D is TRBD1 or TRBD2 (5 bases each). The CDR3 extends over 15 amino acids. Germline V gene lookup returns CDR1 MGHRA and CDR2 YSYEKL. Trimming took 2 bases from V and 1 from J, leaving 12 bases between them. In nucleotides, the CDR3 is TGCGCCAGCAGCCAACTGGGGGTACAATCCTACGAGCAGTACTTC. This encodes CASSQLGVQSYEQYF.

V and J are TRBV5-1 and TRBJ2-5, with D perhaps matching TRBD2 (5 bases). Germline values: CDR1 SGHRS, CDR2 YFSETQ. The CDR3 contains 15 residues. Trimming left V 7 bases short and J 1 base short, with 17 bases between. CDR3 nucleotides: TGCGCCAGCCAACGGGGTAGCGAGGCCCAAGAGACCCAGTACTTC. The encoded protein is CASQRGSEAQETQYF.

The gene calls are TRBV30 and TRBJ1-1; TRBD1 aligns across 11 bases. CDR3 length equals 19 residues. The germline CDR1 and CDR2 sequences are GTSNPN and SVGIG (reference sequence). J gave up 1 base and V 1 base, and 14 bases lay outside the gene matches. Here the CDR3 reads CAWSAPPGQGARWNTEAFF. Written as DNA, the CDR3 is TGTGCCTGGAGTGCCCCTCCCGGACAGGGGGCTCGGTGGAACACTGAAGCTTTCTTT.

The chain employs TRBV11-3 and TRBJ1-1; possibly TRBD1 for D (6 bases). Per germline, CDR1 SGHNT and CDR2 YENEEA. This CDR3 has 15 amino acids. V was shortened by 0 bases and J by 4 bases, with 12 bases between the two germline ends. DNA of the CDR3: TGTGCCAGCAGCTTAGATGCAGGGGAGGTCACTGAAGCTTTCTTT. Translated: CASSLDAGEVTEAFF.

V usage is TRBV24-1 and J usage is TRBJ1-2, with D perhaps TRBD1 (6 bases). This CDR3 is 13 amino acids long. V lost 4 bases, J lost 7 bases, and 12 bases lay in between. Germline CDR1 is KGHDR and CDR2 is SFDVKD. CDR3 in amino acids: CATSETQGGGYTF. CDR3 nucleotide sequence: TGTGCCACCAGTGAAACCCAAGGGGGTGGCTACACCTTC.